This TCR beta chain originates from a study of blood T cell repertoires in COVID-19 (dated by TCRdb to 2018 to 2020). For context, the study as a whole: Samples covering the acute and convalescent phases of COVID-19 were provided by collaborators in the United States, Italy and Spain. The prospective study material was composed of cDNA or gDNA derived from T cells, B-cell-depleted T cells, or PBMCs. The dataset comprised deeply sampled blood TCRbeta repertoires from subjects exposed to, actively infected with, or recovered from COVID-19. The repertoires were made available in a free public database intended to serve as a resource for research on the immune response to SARS-CoV-2. Samples were obtained from the ongoing ImmuneRACE study (first 160 participants) and from over 1,000 subjects provided by 6 global collaborators. Sample metadata almost always included a de-identified subject ID, COVID-19 status, age in years and sex. HLA class I and class II types, where available, came from metadata supplied by the sample provider rather than from assay-based typing. General study outcomes and caveats: The quantity of clinical and demographic metadata differed by source and by participant and was supplied without curation.

Taken from cysteine to phenylalanine, the CDR3 has 14 residues. Just the 42-base CDR3 DNA is kept, in frame starting at base 1. Trimming removed 6 bases from V and 6 bases from J; the gene matches leave 7 bases unexplained. From the germline V gene, CDR1 is MGHRA and CDR2 is YSYEKL. Whole blood was collected in K2EDTA tubes by collaborating institutions according to the institutions' own protocols. For TCRbeta analysis, collaborator samples were shipped as frozen whole blood, as isolated PBMCs, or as DNA extracted from either sample type. TCRbeta CDR3 regions were amplified from genomic DNA using the immunoSEQ Assay, a bias-controlled multiplex PCR. The source study handled its data this way. Nucleated cell counts per sample were estimated from amplification of reference gene primers within the assay. To quantify the absolute abundance of each unique TCRbeta CDR3 rearrangement, sequence reads were collapsed and filtered. For each sample, productive Simpson clonality was calculated as the square root of Simpson's diversity index over productive rearrangements. The immuneACCESS repertoire file appears here via TCRdb, limited to in-frame rearrangements. These files lack a portion of the clones; in checked studies, under half of the deficit traces to unresolved V genes, and the cause of the others is not known. That table supplies the V and J calls and clone size; D and trimming were determined from the DNA. The sample table lists about 24,000 clones, roughly 87% of them with a count of one. Roughly a tenth of the sample comes from the top ten.

Details on this clone: Its antigen is not yet known. Base qualities are not provided; no much larger clone lies one nucleotide away.

Sequenced: peripheral blood. The clonotype was recovered from a man in his 70s with acute or convalescent COVID-19. This chain is built from TRBV4-1 and TRBJ1-4, and 7 bases in between align with TRBD1. The CDR3 protein is CASRPRDSDEKLFF. The DNA sequence follows: TGCGCCAGCAGACCTCGGGACAGTGATGAAAAACTGTTTTTT.